The next 6 T cell receptor beta chains were all read from a single sample in a study of OX40 agonist ivuxolimab in advanced cancers. Generated by immunoSEQ multiplex PCR, the TCRdb table keeps only in-frame clones and is missing some. The sample has some 99,000 clones, just under 85% seen once. The sample was CD4+ or CD8+ T cells sorted from blood, taken in a trial of the OX40 agonist ivuxolimab. The receptors were gathered from an adult with an advanced solid tumor such as melanoma, head and neck, liver or kidney cancer.

This chain links TRBV27 with TRBJ2-7, with a tentative D call TRBD2 (5 bases). The CDR3 extends over 17 amino acids. Trimming removed 1 base from V and 3 bases from J, with 19 bases in between. Germline loops: CDR1 MNHEY, CDR2 SMNVEV (reference sequence). The CDR3 DNA reads as TGTGCCAGCAGTTTATTTTCCAGCGGCGTGGTTAGCTACGAGCAGTACTTC. Translated, it gives CASSLFSSGVVSYEQYF.

The J gene is TRBJ2-1, the V gene TRBV4-3; 7 nucleotides match TRBD2. The CDR3 contains 15 residues. With V trimmed by 0 bases and J by 1 base, 0 bases remained unmatched. The V gene's germline CDR1 is LGHNA and CDR2 YSLEER. Here the CDR3 reads CASSQEGGSYNEQFF. The CDR3 DNA reads TGCGCCAGCAGCCAAGAGGGGGGGTCCTACAATGAGCAGTTCTTC.

The genes are TRBV29-1 and TRBJ2-5; 10 bases are a match to TRBD1. The CDR3 sequence is 15 residues long. Germline-derived CDR1 and CDR2 are SQVTM and ANQGSEA. V was clipped by 3 bases and J by 1 base; unmatched bases: 5. CDR3 loop: CSVDPRTGGQETQYF. The CDR3 DNA follows: TGCAGCGTTGACCCCCGGACAGGGGGCCAAGAGACCCAGTACTTC.

The chain recombines TRBV15 with TRBJ1-1; D is undetermined. The germline V and J ends were trimmed by 0 bases and 1 base, with 6 bases remaining between them. The CDR3 has 14 amino acids. Germline-derived CDR1 and CDR2 are LNHNV and YYDKDF (reference sequence). CDR3 residues: CATSRDPGNTEAFF. In DNA form, the CDR3 reads TGTGCCACCAGCAGAGATCCGGGGAACACTGAAGCTTTCTTT.

The chain couples TRBV7-2 to TRBJ2-7, with TRBD1 matching 8 bases. The V gene end was trimmed by 7 bases and the J gene end by 7 bases; junction bases not matched to a gene: 15. The CDR3 is made up of 15 amino acids. Germline CDR1 reads SGHTA; CDR2 reads FQGNSA. The CDR3 nucleotides are TGTGCCAGCACCCAGGGCGTCCAGGGGGCCGGGGAGCAGTACTTC. It specifies CASTQGVQGAGEQYF.

The genes are TRBV6-1 and TRBJ2-3; D may match TRBD1 or TRBD2 (5 bases each). The CDR3 is 15 amino acids. V shed 7 bases and J shed 6 bases, with 20 bases lying between them. Germline V gene lookup returns CDR1 MNHNS and CDR2 SASEGT. This CDR3 reads CASKVREGVRDTQYF. The CDR3 nucleotides read TGTGCCAGCAAGGTCCGGGAAGGGGTAAGGGATACGCAGTATTTT.